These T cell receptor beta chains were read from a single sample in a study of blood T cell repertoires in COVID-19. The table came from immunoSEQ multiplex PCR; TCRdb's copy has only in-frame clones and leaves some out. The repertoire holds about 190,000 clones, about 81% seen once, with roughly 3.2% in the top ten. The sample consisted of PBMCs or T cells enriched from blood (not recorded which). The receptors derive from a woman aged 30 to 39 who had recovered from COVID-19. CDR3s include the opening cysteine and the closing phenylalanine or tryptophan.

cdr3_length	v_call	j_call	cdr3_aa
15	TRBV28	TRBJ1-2	CASRLTGISNYGYTF
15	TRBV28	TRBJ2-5	CASSRGLAGLETQYF
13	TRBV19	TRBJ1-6	CASSEGTGSPLHF
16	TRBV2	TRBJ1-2	CASTTRRDPGYGSYTF
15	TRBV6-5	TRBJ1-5	CASSTGTQSNQPQHF
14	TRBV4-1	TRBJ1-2	CASSQGTGGYGYTF
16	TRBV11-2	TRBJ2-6	CASSLGGVAGANVLTF
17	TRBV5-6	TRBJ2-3	CASSRRMTGQWSDTQYF
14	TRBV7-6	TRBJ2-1	CASSLSRDYNEQFF
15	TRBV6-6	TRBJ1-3	CASSWGQPSGNTIYF
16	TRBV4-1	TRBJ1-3	CASSQPHRGGGNTIYF
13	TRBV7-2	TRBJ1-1	CASSGTENTEAFF
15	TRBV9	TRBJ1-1	CASSVDVGMNTEAFF
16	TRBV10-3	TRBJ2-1	CAIWDGRGGGLNEQFF
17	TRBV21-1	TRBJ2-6	CASSSCFSETGANVLTF
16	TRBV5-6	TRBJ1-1	CASSLYRAGANTEAFF
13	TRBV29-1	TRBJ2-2	CSVLAGVAGELFF
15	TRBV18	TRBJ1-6	CASSLIDRANSPLHF
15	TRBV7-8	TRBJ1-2	CASSLARTGTTSRTF
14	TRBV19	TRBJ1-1	CASSIGTRATEAFF
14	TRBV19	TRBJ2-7	CASSIGTGTYEQYF
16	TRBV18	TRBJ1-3	CASSPTTVFSGNTIYF
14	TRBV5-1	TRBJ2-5	CASSLVGGQETQYF
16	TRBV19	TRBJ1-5	CASSWGQGARNQPQHF
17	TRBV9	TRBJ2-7	CASSVAPLAGGPIEQYF
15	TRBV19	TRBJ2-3	CASSVGGGPADTQYF
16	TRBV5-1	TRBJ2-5	CASSSNPTSAEETQYF
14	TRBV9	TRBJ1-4	CASSRGAPSEKLFF
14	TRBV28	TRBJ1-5	CASSLAGFGQPQHF